One and the same sample provided the 5 T cell receptor beta chains below, sequenced in a study of vaccination effects on CD4 cells after COVID-19. No antigen is known for these receptors. TCRdb's table, derived via immunoSEQ multiplex PCR, lists solely in-frame clones and lacks some. The sample has roughly 50,000 clones; around 67% are singletons. At the end of around 11 days of culture, CD4+ T cells were isolated. The source material was CD4+ T cells from PBMCs cultured without peptide, sampled before COVID-19 vaccination. Source of these receptors: a human donor who received a COVID-19 vaccine.

The rearrangement links TRBV4-3 to TRBJ2-2; TRBD1 is a possible D gene (5 bases). CDR3 size: 16 residues. From germline, CDR1 is LGHNA and CDR2 YSLEER. Deletions cut 0 bases from V and 1 base from J, with 9 bases between. The CDR3 DNA follows: TGCGCCAGCAGCCAAGATCCAGGGATGAACACCGGGGAGCTGTTTTTT. This codes for CASSQDPGMNTGELFF.

The chain recombines TRBV30 with TRBJ2-1; 12 nucleotides align to TRBD2. The CDR3 length is 14 residues. Germline V gives CDR1 GTSNPN, CDR2 SVGIG (reference sequence). J gave up 12 bases and V 4 bases, and 10 bases lay outside the gene matches. DNA for the CDR3: TGTGCCTGGATCGCGGGGCTAGCGGGAGGGCGGCAGTTCTTC. Protein sequence: CAWIAGLAGGRQFF.

The chain uses TRBV7-9 and TRBJ1-2; D not certain. Per germline, CDR1 SEHNR and CDR2 FQNEAQ (reference sequence). V lost 1 base, J lost 7 bases, and 7 bases lay in between. CDR3 length: 12 residues. This CDR3 reads CASSLDTVGYTF. Here the CDR3 DNA reads TGTGCCAGCAGCTTAGATACTGTTGGCTACACCTTC.

This chain links TRBV7-3 with TRBJ2-7, with 8 bases that match TRBD2. Germline CDR1 and CDR2: SGHTA and FQGTGA. The CDR3 spans 15 residues. The ends lost 3 bases at V and 2 bases at J; junction bases unmatched: 6. The DNA of the CDR3 is TGTGCCAGCAGCTTGGAACGGGGGGGAACCTACGAGCAGTACTTC. This encodes CASSLERGGTYEQYF.

This chain links TRBV9 with TRBJ2-3; D unresolved. Germline assignment: CDR1 SGDLS and CDR2 YYNGEE. Deletions cut 4 bases from V and 0 bases from J, with 9 bases between. The CDR3 is 14 residues long. Here the CDR3 reads CASSRIGSTDTQYF. The CDR3 DNA reads TGTGCCAGCAGCCGAATCGGGAGCACAGATACGCAGTATTTT.